Presented here are 12 T cell receptor beta chains from one specimen sequenced in a study of T-cell memory formation after mild COVID-19. MiXCR, applied by TCRdb to the 5' RACE reads, yields one record per CDR3 protein. The sample consists of approximately 300,000 distinct CDR3 sequences, about 15% of them appearing once. What was sequenced was PBMCs or a T cell subset sorted from them (not recorded which). The receptor set was obtained from a man younger than 35 who had mild COVID-19 (a few samples of this study predate the infection). Cell type and time point are not known.

The V and J genes are TRBV7-2 and TRBJ2-6; no clear D. CDR3 length equals 14 residues. Trimming cost V 2 bases and J 4 bases, with 6 bases left between them. Germline CDR1 SGHTA, CDR2 FQGNSA. CDR3 protein: CASSLFPGANVLTF. The CDR3 DNA sequence: TGTGCCAGCAGCTTATTTCCGGGGGCCAACGTCCTGACTTTC.

The table lists this clonotype with a few counts. V is TRBV19 and J is TRBJ2-7; tentative D call: TRBD1 (6 bases). This CDR3 is built from 13 residues. Germline loops: CDR1 LNHDA, CDR2 SQIVND (reference sequence). Trimming pared 3 bases from V and 3 bases from J, leaving 9 bases between. Here the CDR3 DNA reads TGTGCCAGTAGTATCGGACAGCTCTACGAGCAGTACTTC. This translates into CASSIGQLYEQYF.

This chain connects TRBV6-6 to TRBJ2-3; 7 nucleotides agree with TRBD1. The CDR3 extends over 16 amino acids. Trimming at V came to 4 bases and at J to 1 base, leaving 8 bases not matched to a gene. Germline V lookup: CDR1 MNHNY, CDR2 SVGAGI (reference sequence). For the CDR3, the DNA is TGTGCCAGCAGTTTAATACAGGGGTCTGGCACAGATACGCAGTATTTT. Translated: CASSLIQGSGTDTQYF.

This clonotype has more than one count but fewer than ten. The V and J genes are TRBV4-2 and TRBJ2-5, with D perhaps TRBD1 or TRBD2 (6 bases each). Per the germline V gene, CDR1 is LGHNA and CDR2 is YNFKEQ. Between the trimmed V and J ends, which lost 1 base and 4 bases, there was a span of 13 bases. The CDR3 loop spans 15 amino acids. The CDR3 DNA reads as TGTGCCAGCAGCCAAGCGGGCAGGGGAGGAGAGACCCAGTACTTC. Protein: CASSQAGRGGETQYF.

The chain employs TRBV24-1 and TRBJ2-1; D perhaps matches TRBD2 (6 bases). CDR1 is KGHDR and CDR2 is SFDVKD in the germline V gene. Trimming took 1 base from V and 7 from J, leaving 13 bases between them. This CDR3 spans 15 amino acids. The CDR3 region has the DNA TGTGCCACCAGTGATTTTAGCGACGGGAGTAATGAGCAGTTCTTC. Amino acid sequence: CATSDFSDGSNEQFF.

The V gene is TRBV4-1, the J gene TRBJ2-5; TRBD2 is a possible D gene (6 bases). Trimming shortened V by 1 base and J by 2 bases, and 14 bases separated the two germline ends. This CDR3 is built from 16 residues. The germline gives CDR1 MGHRA, CDR2 YSYEKL. The CDR3 here is CASSQAFGGIQETQYF. The CDR3, as DNA: TGCGCCAGCAGCCAAGCCTTTGGGGGGATACAAGAGACCCAGTACTTC.

The J gene is TRBJ2-1, the V gene TRBV24-1; D uncertain. The CDR3 is made up of 16 amino acids. Germline V gene data show CDR1 as KGHDR and CDR2 as SFDVKD. Trimming stripped 3 bases from V and 0 bases from J, with 11 bases between. CDR3 region: CATSDGLKRSYNEQFF. CDR3 coding DNA: TGTGCCACCAGTGATGGCTTGAAACGCTCCTACAATGAGCAGTTCTTC.

This clonotype was seen only a few times. The chain carries TRBV20-1 and TRBJ2-7; D gene unclear. Per the germline V gene, CDR1 is DFQATT and CDR2 is SNEGSKA (reference sequence). There are 14 residues in the CDR3. Trimming took off 6 bases at V and 1 base at J, with 16 bases between the two ends. The CDR3 DNA reads as TGCAGTGCGCCTAAGCTAACCGATTCCTACGAGCAGTACTTC. This codes for CSAPKLTDSYEQYF.

The chain is built from TRBV4-1 and TRBJ2-7; D is possibly TRBD1 or TRBD2 (5 bases each). V was pared by 5 bases and J by 2 bases, with 13 bases between. The CDR3 is made up of 14 amino acids. From germline, CDR1 is MGHRA and CDR2 YSYEKL. The CDR3 reads CASSYGTATYEQYF. CDR3 nucleotides: TGCGCCAGCAGCTATGGGACCGCTACCTACGAGCAGTACTTC.

Only a few counts were recorded for this clonotype. The chain couples TRBV5-1 to TRBJ2-1; 8 nucleotides align to TRBD2. The CDR3 loop spans 16 amino acids. The germline V gene has CDR1 SGHRS and CDR2 YFSETQ. Unmatched junction bases numbered 7, after V lost 0 bases and J lost 5 bases. The CDR3 sequence is CASSLAGLARDNEQFF. DNA of the CDR3: TGCGCCAGCAGCTTGGCTGGACTAGCTAGGGACAATGAGCAGTTCTTC.

This clonotype was seen more than once but under ten times. The chain employs TRBV7-2 and TRBJ2-4; tentatively, D is TRBD2 (6 bases). This CDR3 is 15 amino acids long. CDR1 is SGHTA, CDR2 FQGNSA, per germline. Trimming stripped 1 base from V and 7 bases from J, with 14 bases between. The CDR3 loop reads CASSLGITGGNIQYF. The CDR3 nucleotides read TGTGCCAGCAGCTTAGGCATTACTGGGGGGAACATTCAGTACTTC.

This chain uses TRBV6-6 with TRBJ2-6; 7 bases align to TRBD1. V was pared by 8 bases and J by 1 base, with 14 bases of the junction left unmatched. In germline, CDR1 is MNHNY, CDR2 SVGAGI (reference sequence). There are 18 residues in the CDR3. The CDR3 sequence: CASVETGTDVSGANVLTF. The CDR3 DNA sequence: TGTGCCAGCGTAGAAACCGGGACAGATGTTTCTGGGGCCAACGTCCTGACTTTC.